This paragraph covers one T cell receptor beta chain sequence. Its antigen remains unidentified. The data originate from a study of T cell responses to AZD1222 COVID-19 vaccine. On the study more broadly: Pooled together were second doses at about 4 or about 12 weeks. Overall study findings and caveats: Rises in breadth and depth of Spike-specific TCRs came after two AZD1222 doses. Sampled repertoires all dated from after the peak T cell response. Females outnumbered males among donors, who were mostly white British; clonal diversity was possibly underestimated.

Per the germline V gene, CDR1 is SNHLY and CDR2 is FYNNEI. The V end was cut by 8 bases, the J end by 5 bases, with 14 bases between. The CDR3 has 13 amino acids. Assay: immunoSEQ multiplex PCR; the TCRdb copy retains only in-frame clones and omits some. The sample records 150,000 to 200,000 clones, about 90% being singletons. The receptor was derived from an adult in good health. The V gene is TRBV2, the J gene TRBJ2-3; D is possibly TRBD2 (5 bases). The specimen comprised peripheral blood, sampled on day 0 of AZD1222 vaccination. In DNA form, the CDR3 reads TGTGCCAGCCTCGTGAGGGTGGGAGATACGCAGTATTTT. It specifies CASLVRVGDTQYF.